These T cell receptor beta chains were read from a single sample in a study of a mutant IDH1 vaccine in newly diagnosed glioma. TCRdb keeps only in-frame clones here, not all; method: immunoSEQ multiplex PCR. The data hold roughly 120,000 clones, with around four fifths observed a single time. These TCRs are of unknown antigen specificity. Source: PBMCs, taken from a glioma patient whose treatment included an IDH1 peptide vaccine. These receptors were taken from a man aged 35 to 55 with glioma. The CDR3 runs from the conserved cysteine through the conserved F or W. The D gene is left open where the match is weak. Clone size is stated in some rows and not others, as once, few, many or a class when expanded.

J gene | V gene | clone size | D gene | CDR3 DNA | CDR3 protein
TRBJ2-7 | TRBV5-1 | NA | NA | TGCGCCAGCAGCTTGGCCCTGGGCGGTGCGGGCGAGCAGTACTTC | CASSLALGGAGEQYF
TRBJ2-5 | TRBV5-1 | NA | NA | TGCGCCAGCAGCTTAAACAACCCCTGGGAGACCCAGTACTTC | CASSLNNPWETQYF
TRBJ2-3 | TRBV19 | NA | TRBD2 | TGTGCCAGTAGTATTGGACTAGCGGGGGGCGACAGAGGTACGCAGTATTTT | CASSIGLAGGDRGTQYF
TRBJ2-7 | TRBV5-4 | NA | TRBD2 | TGTGCCAGCAGCTTGGGGGGACTAGCGGGAACCGAGCAGTACTTC | CASSLGGLAGTEQYF
TRBJ1-2 | TRBV28 | NA | TRBD1 | TGTGCCAGCAGTTTATCAAACAGGGGGATTCGGAATGGCTACACCTTC | CASSLSNRGIRNGYTF
TRBJ2-6 | TRBV7-3 | NA | NA | TGTGCCAGCAGCTTAATGGGCGGGGTAGGGGCCAACGTCCTGACTTTC | CASSLMGGVGANVLTF
TRBJ2-1 | TRBV29-1 | NA | NA | TGCAGCGCCGATCGGGACTCCTACAATGAGCAGTTCTTC | CSADRDSYNEQFF
TRBJ1-5 | TRBV6-1 | few | NA | TGTGCCAGCAGTGAAGTAGGGGAAAATCAGCCCCAGCATTTT | CASSEVGENQPQHF
TRBJ1-5 | TRBV30 | once | NA | TGTGCCTGGAGTGAAGGCTACAATCAGCCCCAGCATTTT | CAWSEGYNQPQHF
TRBJ1-1 | TRBV11-2 | NA | NA | TGTGCCAGCAGCTTCGGGGGTGGGGCTTTCTTT | CASSFGGGAFF
TRBJ2-7 | TRBV23-1 | NA | NA | TGCGCCAGCAGTCAATTAGGACACCCCCAGCAGTACTTC | CASSQLGHPQQYF
TRBJ2-1 | TRBV6-1 | NA | TRBD1 | TGTGCCAGCAGTGAGTGGGACAGGGGTTCCGAGCAGTTCTTC | CASSEWDRGSEQFF
TRBJ2-2 | TRBV27 | NA | TRBD2 | TGTGCCAGCAGTTTACCTGGACTAGCGGGAGACACCGGGGAGCTGTTTTTT | CASSLPGLAGDTGELFF
TRBJ2-7 | TRBV27 | NA | NA | TGTGCCAGCAGTTGGCGGGTTTCCGAGGAGCAGTACTTC | CASSWRVSEEQYF
TRBJ2-7 | TRBV27 | NA | TRBD2 | TGTGCCAGCAGTTTTCGGGGGGTTGCGGCCTACGAGCAGTACTTC | CASSFRGVAAYEQYF
TRBJ2-1 | TRBV10-2 | NA | NA | TGCGCCAGCAGTGAGGCTAGCGTTGGTGAGCAGTTCTTC | CASSEASVGEQFF
TRBJ2-7 | TRBV4-1 | NA | NA | TGCGCCAGCAGCCAAGCTTCGAGCGGGACAAACTTCTACGAGCAGTACTTC | CASSQASSGTNFYEQYF
TRBJ2-2 | TRBV19 | NA | TRBD1 | TGTGCCAGTAGGGAGGGACAGGCGGGGACCGGGGAGCTGTTTTTT | CASREGQAGTGELFF
TRBJ2-1 | TRBV13 | once | NA | TGTGCCAGCAGCTTAGCCGGGACCTACAATGAGCAGTTCTTC | CASSLAGTYNEQFF
TRBJ2-7 | TRBV5-6 | NA | NA | TGTGCCAGCAGCGCGACAGCCTCCTACGAGCAGTACTTC | CASSATASYEQYF
TRBJ2-5 | TRBV11-3 | NA | NA | TGTGCCAGCAGCTTAGATGGGGAGACCCAGTACTTC | CASSLDGETQYF
TRBJ1-5 | TRBV10-1 | few | NA | TGCGCCAGCAGTCCTTCTCGGGACATCTTTGATCAGCCCCAGCATTTT | CASSPSRDIFDQPQHF
TRBJ2-3 | TRBV15 | NA | NA | TGTGCCACCAGCAGAGATTCGGCAGGGGCAGATACGCAGTATTTT | CATSRDSAGADTQYF
TRBJ2-1 | TRBV6-6 | NA | NA | TGTGCCAGCAGTTCCACCGGGACGGATTCCTACAATGAGCAGTTCTTC | CASSSTGTDSYNEQFF
TRBJ1-1 | TRBV7-9 | NA | NA | TGTGCCAGCAGCCCTCACGGGAACACTGAAGCTTTCTTT | CASSPHGNTEAFF
TRBJ2-1 | TRBV4-1 | NA | TRBD2 | TGCGCCAGCAGCAAAGGCCCTAGCGGGCAAGAGCAGTTCTTC | CASSKGPSGQEQFF
TRBJ2-3 | TRBV9 | NA | NA | TGTGCCAGCAGCGTAGACCCAGATACGCAGTATTTT | CASSVDPDTQYF